These 12 T cell receptor beta chains originate from one sample sequenced in a study of CD8 T cells in ankylosing spondylitis. No antigens are known for them. The study, taken as a whole, reports: Typical of ankylosing spondylitis blood, it appeared, was a TCR beta motif of eight highly homologous variants.

MiXCR, run by TCRdb on the 5' RACE reads, gives a single entry per CDR3 protein. The profile shows about 540,000 distinct CDR3 sequences, roughly 13% of them singletons. The source material was blood, either unsorted or a sorted T cell fraction (not recorded which). The receptor set was obtained from a male donor with ankylosing spondylitis.

This CDR3 reads CASSLDGGTTEAFF. CDR3 coding DNA: TGTGCCAGCAGCTTAGATGGGGGTACCACTGAAGCTTTCTTT. V gene TRBV11-2 combines with J gene TRBJ1-1; D perhaps matches TRBD1 (5 bases). The ends were cut back, 0 bases at V and 4 bases at J, with 9 bases in the middle. The CDR3 is 14 amino acids. In germline, CDR1 is SGHAT, CDR2 FQNNGV.

This clonotype came up a few times. The chain uses TRBV12-3 or TRBV12-4 and TRBJ2-5, with D possibly being TRBD1 (6 bases). The V gene lost 4 bases and the J gene lost 5 bases, with 8 bases spanning the gap. CDR3 length: 12 residues. DNA for the CDR3: TGTGCCAGCAGTTACAGGGTTGAGACCCAGTACTTC. The encoded protein is CASSYRVETQYF.

This clonotype appeared many times. The chain has TRBV20-1 and TRBJ1-1, with 11 bases lining up with TRBD1. The CDR3 totals 15 residues. The V segment lost 3 bases and the J segment 6 bases; nucleotides outside the gene matches: 9. The germline V gene encodes CDR1 DFQATT and CDR2 SNEGSKA (reference sequence). In nucleotides, the CDR3 is TGCAGTGCTAGTGCCGGGACAGGGGGATGGGCTGAAGCTTTCTTT. Translation gives CSASAGTGGWAEAFF.

This clonotype has just a few counts. The V gene is TRBV3-1, the J gene TRBJ2-7, with D hard to call. V was pared by 4 bases and J by 6 bases, with 16 bases between. Germline loops: CDR1 LGHDT, CDR2 YNNKEL (reference sequence). The CDR3 contains 14 residues. CDR3 region: CASSRVSTPLEQYF. In nucleotides, the CDR3 is TGTGCCAGCAGCCGGGTCAGCACACCACTCGAGCAGTACTTC.

This chain connects TRBV5-6 to TRBJ2-7, with unresolved D. Trimming stripped 1 base from V and 0 bases from J, with 8 bases between. Germline loops: CDR1 SGHDT, CDR2 YYEEEE. The CDR3 loop spans 14 amino acids. CDR3 protein: CASSLPSSSYEQYV. The CDR3 DNA reads as TGTGCCAGCAGCTTGCCTTCCAGCTCCTACGAGCAGTACGTC.

Many counts were recorded for this clonotype. The genes are TRBV4-1 and TRBJ2-3; TRBD1 is a possible D gene (6 bases). Germline CDR1 MGHRA, CDR2 YSYEKL. The CDR3 has 15 residues. V was pared by 0 bases and J by 1 base, with 8 bases between. The CDR3 coding sequence is TGCGCCAGCAGCCAAGATGGGGGCGGCACAGATACGCAGTATTTT. The encoded protein is CASSQDGGGTDTQYF.

This clonotype has only a few counts. CDR3 sequence: CASSLRRGSNTEAFF. DNA for the CDR3: TGTGCCAGCAGTTTAAGGAGGGGGTCGAACACTGAAGCTTTCTTT. The V and J genes are TRBV27 and TRBJ1-1; a possible D gene is TRBD1 (6 bases). Trimming pared 2 bases from V and 1 base from J, leaving 11 bases between. The CDR3 consists of 15 residues. The germline V gene encodes CDR1 MNHEY and CDR2 SMNVEV (reference sequence).

The table lists this clonotype with many counts. The CDR3 bases are TGCAGTGCTGCTAGGAGGCTAGGCACCGGGGAGCTGTTTTTT. It translates to CSAARRLGTGELFF. The V and J genes are TRBV20-1 and TRBJ2-2, with D maybe TRBD2 (5 bases). Germline CDR1 and CDR2: DFQATT and SNEGSKA (reference sequence). V lost 5 bases and J lost 4, with 14 bases in between. This CDR3 is built from 14 residues.

The V gene is TRBV15, the J gene TRBJ1-1, with TRBD1 matching over 7 bases. Germline CDR1 LNHNV, CDR2 YYDKDF (reference sequence). The CDR3 consists of 13 residues. V dropped 3 bases and J dropped 7; count of bases not matched to a gene: 5. DNA for the CDR3: TGTGCCACCAGCAGGGGACGGACAGGTGAAGCTTTCTTT. Amino acids: CATSRGRTGEAFF.

This clonotype has just a few counts. The chain joins TRBV7-2 to TRBJ2-1; D is possibly TRBD2 (6 bases). V gave up 2 bases and J gave up 4 bases, with 9 bases separating them. Germline V lookup: CDR1 SGHTA, CDR2 FQGNSA. The CDR3 sequence is 14 residues long. For the CDR3, the DNA is TGTGCCAGCAGCTTAAAACTAGCTTACAATGAGCAGTTCTTC. Its protein is CASSLKLAYNEQFF.

The table lists this clonotype with many counts. At one end, the junction sequence differs from germline, possibly due to a read error. The chain recombines TRBV12-3 or TRBV12-4 with TRBJ2-1; 10 nucleotides agree with TRBD2. There are 15 residues in the CDR3. CDR3 region: CASSLAGVTYNEQFF. The DNA for the CDR3 is TGTGCCAGCAGTCTAGCGGGAGTAACCTACAATGAGCAGTTCTTC.

The chain employs TRBV30 and TRBJ2-4; 11 bases map to TRBD1. Germline-derived CDR1 and CDR2 are GTSNPN and SVGIG (reference sequence). Trimming took 3 bases from V and 10 from J; bases not matched to a gene: 8. The CDR3 has 14 amino acids. Written as DNA, the CDR3 is TGTGCCTGGAGGGGTCCGGGACAGGGGGGAATTCAGTACTTC. Translated, it gives CAWRGPGQGGIQYF.